This TCR beta chain was captured in a study of follicular helper T cells after annual influenza vaccination. Time point meaning: 2015-2016 season, 7 days after influenza vaccination. Sorted blood CD4 subsets were sequenced before and after adults received seasonal inactivated influenza vaccine. Trimming at V came to 5 bases and at J to 0 bases, leaving 3 bases not matched to a gene. The CDR3 is 16 amino acids. Germline CDR1 is SQVTM and CDR2 is ANQGSEA. Profiling relied on immunoSEQ multiplex PCR, and the TCRdb table lists in-frame clones only, not all of them. The sample contains around 6,400 clones, roughly 90% of which appear only once.

This chain connects TRBV29-1 to TRBJ2-1; 14 nucleotides line up with TRBD2. This sequence was found in an adult who received the influenza vaccine. Specimen: CXCR5+ CD38- circulating T follicular helper cells from blood, collected 7 days after influenza vaccination. As for subset: circulating Tfh, non-naive CD4+CXCR5+PD-1+ (ICOS+CD38+ or ICOS-CD38-). CDR3 loop: CSVTGLAGASYNEQFF. The CDR3 nucleotides are TGCAGCGTTACGGGACTAGCGGGAGCCTCCTACAATGAGCAGTTCTTC.